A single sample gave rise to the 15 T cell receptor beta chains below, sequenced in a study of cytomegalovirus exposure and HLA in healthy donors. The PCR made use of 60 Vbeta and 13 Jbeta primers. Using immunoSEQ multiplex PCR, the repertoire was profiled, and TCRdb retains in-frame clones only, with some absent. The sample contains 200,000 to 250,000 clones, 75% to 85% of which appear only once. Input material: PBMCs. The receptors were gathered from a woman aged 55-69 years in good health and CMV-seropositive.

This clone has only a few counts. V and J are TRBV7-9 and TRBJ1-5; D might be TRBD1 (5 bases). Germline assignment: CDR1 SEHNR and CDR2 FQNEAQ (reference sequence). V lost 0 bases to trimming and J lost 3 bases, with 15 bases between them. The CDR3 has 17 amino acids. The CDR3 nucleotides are TGTGCCAGCAGCTTAGCACCGCTGGGGGGGTCCAATCAGCCCCAGCATTTT. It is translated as CASSLAPLGGSNQPQHF.

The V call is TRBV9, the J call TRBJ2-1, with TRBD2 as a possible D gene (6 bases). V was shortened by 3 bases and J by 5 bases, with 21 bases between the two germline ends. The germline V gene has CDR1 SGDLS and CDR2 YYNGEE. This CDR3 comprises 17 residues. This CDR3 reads CASSAPSPRAGNNEQFF. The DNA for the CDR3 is TGTGCCAGCAGCGCCCCGAGTCCGCGGGCGGGGAACAATGAGCAGTTCTTC.

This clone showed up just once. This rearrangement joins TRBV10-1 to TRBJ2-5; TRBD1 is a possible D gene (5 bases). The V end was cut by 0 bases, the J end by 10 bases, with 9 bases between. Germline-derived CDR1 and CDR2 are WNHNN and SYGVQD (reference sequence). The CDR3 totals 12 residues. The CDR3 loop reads CASSESNRHQYF. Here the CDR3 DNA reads TGCGCCAGCAGTGAGTCCAACAGGCACCAGTACTTC.

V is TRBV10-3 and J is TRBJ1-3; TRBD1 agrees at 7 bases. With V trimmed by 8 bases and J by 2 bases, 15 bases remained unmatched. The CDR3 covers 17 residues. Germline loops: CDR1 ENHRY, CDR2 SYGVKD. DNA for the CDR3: TGTGCCATCGGAAAAGTAAAGGGGGCTGACGCTGGAAACACCATATATTTT. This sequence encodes CAIGKVKGADAGNTIYF.

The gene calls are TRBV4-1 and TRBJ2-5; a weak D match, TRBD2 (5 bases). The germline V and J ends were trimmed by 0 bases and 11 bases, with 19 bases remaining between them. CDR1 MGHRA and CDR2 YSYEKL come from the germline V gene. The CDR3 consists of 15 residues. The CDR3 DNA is TGCGCCAGCAGCCAAGATGCAGTCTCAGCGGTTGGGCAGTACTTC. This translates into CASSQDAVSAVGQYF.

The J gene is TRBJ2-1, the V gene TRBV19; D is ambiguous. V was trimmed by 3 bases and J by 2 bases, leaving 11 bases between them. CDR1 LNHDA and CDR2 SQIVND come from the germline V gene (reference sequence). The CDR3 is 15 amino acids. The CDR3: CASSIDLETYNEQFF. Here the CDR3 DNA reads TGTGCCAGTAGTATCGATCTGGAGACCTACAATGAGCAGTTCTTC.

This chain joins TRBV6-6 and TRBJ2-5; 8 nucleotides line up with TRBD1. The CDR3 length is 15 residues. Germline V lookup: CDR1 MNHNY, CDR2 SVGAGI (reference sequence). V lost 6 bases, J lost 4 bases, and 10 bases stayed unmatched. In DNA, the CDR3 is TGTGCCAGCAGGCAAGGACAGGGTCTGCGAGAGACCCAGTACTTC. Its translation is CASRQGQGLRETQYF.

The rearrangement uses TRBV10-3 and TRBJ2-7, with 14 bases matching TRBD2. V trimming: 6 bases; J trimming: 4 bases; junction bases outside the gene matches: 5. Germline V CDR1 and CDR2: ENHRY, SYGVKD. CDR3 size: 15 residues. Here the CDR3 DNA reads TGTGCCATCAGATCCGGGACTAGCGGGAGTTACGAGCAGTACTTC. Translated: CAIRSGTSGSYEQYF.

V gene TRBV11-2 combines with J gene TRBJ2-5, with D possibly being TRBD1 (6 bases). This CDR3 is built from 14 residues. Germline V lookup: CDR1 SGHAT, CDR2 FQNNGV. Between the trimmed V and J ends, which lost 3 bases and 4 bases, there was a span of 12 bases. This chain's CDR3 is CASSLNRVGETQYF. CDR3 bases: TGTGCCAGCAGCTTGAACAGGGTGGGAGAGACCCAGTACTTC. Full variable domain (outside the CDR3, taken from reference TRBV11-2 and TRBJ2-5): EAGVAQSPRYKIIEKRQSVAFWCNPISGHATLYWYQQILGQGPKLLIQFQNNGVVDDSQLPKDRFSAERLKGVDSTLKIQPAKLEDSAVYLCASSLNRVGETQYFGPGTRLLVL.

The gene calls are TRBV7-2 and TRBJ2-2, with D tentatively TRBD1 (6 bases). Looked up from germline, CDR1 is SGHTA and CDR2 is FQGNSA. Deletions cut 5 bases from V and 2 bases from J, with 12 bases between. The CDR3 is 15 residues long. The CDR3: CASSIRQVNTGELFF. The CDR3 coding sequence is TGTGCCAGCAGCATCAGACAGGTTAACACCGGGGAGCTGTTTTTT.

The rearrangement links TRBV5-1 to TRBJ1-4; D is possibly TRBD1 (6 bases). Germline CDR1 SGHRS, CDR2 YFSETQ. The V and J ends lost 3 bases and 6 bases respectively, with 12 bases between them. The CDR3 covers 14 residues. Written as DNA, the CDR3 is TGCGCCAGCAGCTGGGGGACATCCGATGAAAAACTGTTTTTT. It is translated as CASSWGTSDEKLFF.

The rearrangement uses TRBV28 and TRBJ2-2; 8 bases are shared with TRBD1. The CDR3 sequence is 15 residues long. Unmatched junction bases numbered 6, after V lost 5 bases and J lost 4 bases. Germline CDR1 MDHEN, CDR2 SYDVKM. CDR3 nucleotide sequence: TGTGCCAGCAGTCCGGGACAGGTACTCACCGGGGAGCTGTTTTTT. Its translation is CASSPGQVLTGELFF.

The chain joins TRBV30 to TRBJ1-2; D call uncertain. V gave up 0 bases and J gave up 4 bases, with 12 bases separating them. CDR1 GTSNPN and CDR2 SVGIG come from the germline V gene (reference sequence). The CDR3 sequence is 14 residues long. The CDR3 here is CAWSVRGRFYGYTF. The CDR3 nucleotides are TGTGCCTGGAGTGTACGCGGCAGATTCTATGGCTACACCTTC.

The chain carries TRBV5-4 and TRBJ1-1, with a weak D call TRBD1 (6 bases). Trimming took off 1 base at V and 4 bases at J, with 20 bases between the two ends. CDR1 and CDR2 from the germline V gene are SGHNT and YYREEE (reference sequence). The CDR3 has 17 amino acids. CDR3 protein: CASSLPSLLQGSTEAFF. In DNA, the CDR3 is TGTGCCAGCAGCTTGCCATCGCTTTTACAGGGTAGCACTGAAGCTTTCTTT.

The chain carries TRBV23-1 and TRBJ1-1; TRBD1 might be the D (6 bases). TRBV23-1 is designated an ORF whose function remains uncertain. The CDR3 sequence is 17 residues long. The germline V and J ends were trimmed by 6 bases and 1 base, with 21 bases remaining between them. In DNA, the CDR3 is TGCGCCAGCAGGGAATGGACAGACCTTAAGGAGAACACTGAAGCTTTCTTT. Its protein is CASREWTDLKENTEAFF.